Listed here is a single TCR beta chain. Its matching antigen is unknown. This specimen comes from a study of T cells after yellow fever vaccination. Study details: Low-cell-number fractions were prepared with SMART-Seq v4 Ultra Low Input.

The study, taken as a whole, reports: Post-booster repertoires contained most primary-vaccination clones again (about 95% CD4, roughly 91% CD8). Only a small proportion of the clonotypes turned up in both the CD4 and the CD8 compartments, likely arising from convergent recombination.

J was trimmed by 1 base and V by 3 bases; bases with no gene match: 11. Germline loops: CDR1 SGHRS, CDR2 YFSETQ. CDR3 length: 19 residues. The authors made TCR cDNA by 5'RACE template switching, adding a universal primer site and UMIs. TCRdb fed the 5' RACE reads into MiXCR, producing one record per CDR3 protein. The sample contains 240,000 or so distinct CDR3 sequences, 6.9% of which appear only once. The material sequenced was CD4+ T cells sorted from PBMCs, taken 15 days after the yellow fever booster vaccination. V usage is TRBV5-1 and J usage is TRBJ2-2; 11 bases map to TRBD1. The receptor was isolated from a man younger than 40 who received the YFV17D yellow fever vaccine. The CDR3: CASSSWTGGQIKNTGELFF. The CDR3 region has the DNA TGCGCCAGCAGCTCCTGGACAGGGGGCCAAATTAAGAACACCGGGGAGCTGTTTTTT.